The entry below describes one T cell receptor beta chain. The data originate from a study of technical replicates of blood from several donors. The CDR3 runs to 12 residues. Germline CDR1 is MGHRA and CDR2 is YSYEKL. The ends were cut back, 4 bases at V and 5 bases at J, with 6 bases in the middle. Method: immunoSEQ multiplex PCR; TCRdb's copy keeps in-frame clones and lacks some. The sample shows about 90,000 clones, less than 95% of them seen only once. The TCR originated in a human donor in good health. The specimen was T cells isolated from PBMCs. This chain connects TRBV4-1 to TRBJ2-1; perhaps TRBD2 as D (6 bases). DNA of the CDR3: TGCGCCAGCAGCCCTAGCGACAATGAGCAGTTCTTC. Its translation is CASSPSDNEQFF.